Below are 24 T cell receptor beta chains sequenced from a single sample in a study of CD8+ T cells in alopecia areata. Extraction of RNA preceded its reverse transcription into cDNA, which served as the sequencing template. TCRdb keeps only in-frame clones here, not all; method: immunoSEQ multiplex PCR. The table records 150,000 to 200,000 clones, around 51% of them present only once. Treatment described: oral pan-JAK inhibitor, 5-10 mg twice daily. The specimen comprised CD8+ T cells sorted from blood, sampled around week 53, from a patient treated with tofacitinib. These receptors all stem from a human donor with alopecia areata.

This clone was seen more than once but under ten times. The V and J genes are TRBV5-8 and TRBJ2-7, with D possibly TRBD1 on 6 matching bases. The V end was cut by 5 bases, the J end by 3 bases, with 15 bases between. Germline lookup yields CDR1 SGHTS and CDR2 YDEGEE. This CDR3 has 14 amino acids. The CDR3 loop reads CASRPGTQLYEQYF. CDR3 DNA sequence: TGTGCCAGCAGACCCGGGACACAACTCTACGAGCAGTACTTC.

The V and J genes are TRBV27 and TRBJ1-5, with a tentative D call TRBD1 (5 bases). V dropped 6 bases and J dropped 7 bases, with 13 bases sitting between them. Germline CDR1 is MNHEY and CDR2 is SMNVEV (reference sequence). This CDR3 is built from 13 residues. CDR3 in DNA: TGTGCCAGCAGACACCGGGGCGGACAGCCCCAGCATTTT. Encoded protein: CASRHRGGQPQHF.

As DNA, the CDR3 is TGTGCCAGCAGTCGTCGGTTTGGGGGCCGCTCCTACAATGAGCAGTTCTTC. Residues: CASSRRFGGRSYNEQFF. V usage is TRBV27 and J usage is TRBJ2-1; D may be TRBD1 (6 bases). Germline values: CDR1 MNHEY, CDR2 SMNVEV (reference sequence). The CDR3 runs to 17 residues. The V end lost 5 bases, the J end lost 0 bases, and 17 bases lay between the germline ends.

The chain has TRBV6-5 and TRBJ2-7; 12 nucleotides agree with TRBD2. The germline V gene has CDR1 MNHEY and CDR2 SVGAGI. CDR3 size: 14 residues. With V trimmed by 6 bases and J by 3 bases, 3 bases remained unmatched. The CDR3: CASSQLAGGYEQYF. Here the CDR3 DNA reads TGTGCCAGCAGCCAACTAGCGGGGGGCTACGAGCAGTACTTC.

The chain links TRBV29-1 to TRBJ2-3; D gene ambiguous. V dropped 0 bases and J dropped 7 bases, with 2 bases sitting between them. Germline V gives CDR1 SQVTM, CDR2 ANQGSEA. The CDR3 totals 10 residues. The CDR3 is CSVEDNTQYF. CDR3 DNA sequence: TGCAGCGTTGAAGATAATACGCAGTATTTT.

This clone was seen only a few times. CDR3 sequence reads: CASSYGTVYEQYF. CDR3 coding DNA: TGTGCCAGCAGCTACGGGACAGTATACGAGCAGTACTTC. This chain connects TRBV5-6 to TRBJ2-7, with TRBD1 matching 7 bases. The CDR3 loop spans 13 amino acids. V shed 3 bases and J 4 bases; nucleotides not matched to a gene: 4. The germline V gene has CDR1 SGHDT and CDR2 YYEEEE.

This clone has just a few counts. The J gene is TRBJ1-5, the V gene TRBV12-5; D remains ambiguous. V lost 1 base and J 4 bases, leaving 14 bases between the germline ends. The germline gives CDR1 LGHNT, CDR2 FRNRAP. The CDR3 totals 16 residues. The CDR3 coding sequence is TGTGCTAGTGGTTTGGGGTGGGCACGGAGGAATCAGCCCCAGCATTTT. Encoded protein: CASGLGWARRNQPQHF.

This rearrangement joins TRBV27 to TRBJ2-3; a possible D gene is TRBD2 (7 bases). V was pared by 4 bases and J by 7 bases, with 24 bases between. CDR3 length: 17 amino acids. In germline, CDR1 is MNHEY, CDR2 SMNVEV (reference sequence). The CDR3 here is CASSSSSSGGPPHTQYF. CDR3 bases: TGTGCCAGCAGTTCCTCATCCTCGGGGGGCCCCCCACATACGCAGTATTTT.

Of note for this clone: In the same sample, other DNA sequences code for this CDR3. V and J are TRBV5-6 and TRBJ2-7; TRBD1 agrees at 10 bases. CDR1 is SGHDT and CDR2 is YYEEEE in the germline V gene. CDR3 length: 13 amino acids. Trimming at V came to 3 bases and at J to 5 bases, leaving 2 bases not matched to a gene. Here the CDR3 DNA reads TGTGCCAGCAGCTGGGACAGGGGTAACGAGCAGTACTTC. Translated: CASSWDRGNEQYF.

This clone was seen more than once but under ten times. The J gene is TRBJ2-3, the V gene TRBV29-1, with 8 positions matching TRBD2. This CDR3 is built from 13 residues. CDR1 is SQVTM and CDR2 is ANQGSEA in the germline V gene. V lost 6 bases and J lost 4; bases outside the gene matches: 6. CDR3 region: CSVDGLAPDTQYF. The CDR3 nucleotides read TGCAGCGTCGATGGACTAGCACCAGATACGCAGTATTTT.

This chain joins TRBV27 and TRBJ2-5; no clear D gene. The J call may be mistaken, given a closer DNA end match to TRBJ2-7. The germline CDR1 and CDR2 sequences are MNHEY and SMNVEV (reference sequence). The CDR3 runs 15 residues. CDR3 in amino acids: CASSPIWAPGYEQYF. The CDR3 DNA reads TGTGCCAGCAGCCCTATTTGGGCCCCAGGCTACGAGCAGTACTTC.

This clone was seen a handful of times. The chain links TRBV7-9 to TRBJ1-4; TRBD1 aligns across 9 bases. J gave up 6 bases and V 8 bases, and 10 bases lay outside the gene matches. The CDR3 totals 15 residues. In germline, CDR1 is SEHNR, CDR2 FQNEAQ (reference sequence). This CDR3 reads CASGFVGDRDEKLFF. The CDR3 DNA reads as TGTGCCAGCGGATTTGTTGGGGACAGGGATGAAAAACTGTTTTTT.

The gene calls are TRBV9 and TRBJ2-7, with 9 nucleotides matching TRBD1. The CDR3 extends over 14 amino acids. Trimming at V came to 3 bases and at J to 2 bases, leaving 3 bases not matched to a gene. Germline V gene lookup returns CDR1 SGDLS and CDR2 YYNGEE. CDR3 in DNA: TGTGCCAGCAGCGGGAGACAGGGGGCCTACGAGCAGTACTTC. Its protein is CASSGRQGAYEQYF.

The CDR3 spells CASQRTGGMYNEQFF. For the CDR3, the DNA is TGCGCCAGTCAAAGGACAGGGGGCATGTACAATGAGCAGTTCTTC. This chain joins TRBV5-1 and TRBJ2-1, with 11 bases lining up with TRBD1. V gave up 8 bases and J gave up 4 bases; unmatched junction bases: 8. Germline CDR1 and CDR2: SGHRS and YFSETQ. There are 15 residues in the CDR3. Using reference TRBV5-1 and TRBJ2-1 for the parts outside the CDR3, the full variable domain is KAGVTQTPRYLIKTRGQQVTLSCSPISGHRSVSWYQQTPGQGLQFLFEYFSETQRNKGNFPGRFSGRQFSNSRSEMNVSTLELGDSALYLCASQRTGGMYNEQFFGPGTRLTVL.

CDR3 sequence (DNA): TGCAGCGTTGTCTCAGCTAACTATGGCTACACCTTC. This sequence encodes CSVVSANYGYTF. This chain joins TRBV29-1 and TRBJ1-2; D is unresolved. The CDR3 totals 12 residues. CDR1 is SQVTM and CDR2 is ANQGSEA in the germline V gene. The V gene lost 4 bases and the J gene lost 0 bases, with 6 bases spanning the gap.

In this sample, this clone turned up a few times. The chain carries TRBV7-9 and TRBJ1-1, with D tentatively TRBD1 (5 bases). This CDR3 contains 14 residues. V lost 1 base and J 5 bases, leaving 11 bases between the germline ends. Per germline, CDR1 SEHNR and CDR2 FQNEAQ (reference sequence). The chain's CDR3 is CASSLVRESTEAFF. The CDR3 region has the DNA TGTGCCAGCAGCTTAGTCAGGGAGTCGACTGAAGCTTTCTTT.

The chain links TRBV13 to TRBJ2-7; D is undetermined. This CDR3 comprises 13 residues. With 2 bases removed from V and 3 bases from J, the gap between germline ends came to 8 bases. Germline CDR1 reads PRHDT; CDR2 reads FYEKMQ (reference sequence). The CDR3 DNA follows: TGTGCCAGCAGCTTATCGTCAGACTACGAGCAGTACTTC. This gives the protein CASSLSSDYEQYF.

The gene calls are TRBV15 and TRBJ1-1; a possible D gene is TRBD1 (5 bases). This CDR3 is built from 13 residues. V was cut by 3 bases and J by 6 bases, with 11 bases left in between. CDR1 is LNHNV, CDR2 YYDKDF, per germline (reference sequence). CDR3 loop: CATSSGWGPEAFF. For the CDR3, the DNA is TGTGCCACCAGCAGTGGCTGGGGCCCTGAAGCTTTCTTT.

This clone was seen more than once but under ten times. Here the CDR3 DNA reads TGTGCCGTCCGGGACAGGGAAACAGATACGCAGTATTTT. Its translation: CAVRDRETDTQYF. The gene calls are TRBV10-3 and TRBJ2-3; 9 bases match TRBD1. After removal of 11 bases from V and 3 bases from J, the junction contained 6 bases not matched to a gene. Germline CDR1 reads ENHRY; CDR2 reads SYGVKD. The CDR3 sequence is 13 residues long.

The chain has TRBV7-9 and TRBJ2-5, with D possibly matching TRBD1 (6 bases). The CDR3 has 17 residues. Germline values: CDR1 SEHNR, CDR2 FQNEAQ (reference sequence). The V end was cut by 1 base, the J end by 5 bases, with 20 bases between. The CDR3 nucleotides read TGTGCCAGCAGCTTAGGTCTGAGTAACAGGGTGGAGGAGACCCAGTACTTC. It is translated as CASSLGLSNRVEETQYF.

In this sample, this clone turned up a few times. The chain joins TRBV11-2 to TRBJ2-2; TRBD2 might be the D (5 bases). V lost 4 bases to trimming and J lost 2 bases, with 17 bases between them. The CDR3 is 17 amino acids. CDR1 and CDR2 (germline): SGHAT, FQNNGV. CDR3 DNA: TGTGCCAGCAGCTCTCCGCGCCGGACTTCAAACACCGGGGAGCTGTTTTTT. Translating it yields CASSSPRRTSNTGELFF.

The chain joins TRBV30 to TRBJ1-1, with TRBD1 identical over 7 bases. Germline V gene sequence: CDR1 GTSNPN, CDR2 SVGIG (reference sequence). V was pared by 2 bases and J by 5 bases, with 2 bases of the junction left unmatched. The CDR3 loop spans 12 amino acids. In nucleotides, the CDR3 is TGTGCCTGGAGTTTGACAGGGACTGAAGCTTTCTTT. This gives the protein CAWSLTGTEAFF.

CDR3: CAWSSPFDSQETQYF. The DNA for the CDR3 is TGTGCCTGGAGTTCACCGTTCGACAGCCAAGAGACCCAGTACTTC. This chain links TRBV30 with TRBJ2-5, with a tentative D call TRBD1 (5 bases). V lost 2 bases and J lost 1, with 14 bases in between. Per germline, CDR1 GTSNPN and CDR2 SVGIG (reference sequence). CDR3 length: 15 residues.

This sequence joins TRBV7-2 and TRBJ2-2, with D uncertain. Germline lookup yields CDR1 SGHTA and CDR2 FQGNSA. The germline V and J ends were trimmed by 1 base and 4 bases, with 10 bases remaining between them. This CDR3 spans 15 amino acids. The CDR3 region has the DNA TGTGCCAGCAGCTTAGTAGGGAAAGCCACCGGGGAGCTGTTTTTT. Protein product: CASSLVGKATGELFF.